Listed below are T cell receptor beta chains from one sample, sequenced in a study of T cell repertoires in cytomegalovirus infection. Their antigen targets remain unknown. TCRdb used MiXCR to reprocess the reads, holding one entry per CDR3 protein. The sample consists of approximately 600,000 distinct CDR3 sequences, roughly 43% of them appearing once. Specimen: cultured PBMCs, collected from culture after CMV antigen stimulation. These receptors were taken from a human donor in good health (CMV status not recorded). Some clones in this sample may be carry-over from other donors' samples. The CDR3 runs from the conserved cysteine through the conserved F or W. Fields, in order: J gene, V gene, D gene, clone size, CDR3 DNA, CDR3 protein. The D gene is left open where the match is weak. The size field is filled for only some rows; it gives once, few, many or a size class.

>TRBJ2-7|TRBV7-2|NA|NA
TGTGCCAGCAGCTCAAGGCCTTTAATGTCTGGCGAGCAGTACTTC
CASSSRPLMSGEQYF
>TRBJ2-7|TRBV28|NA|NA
TGTGCCAGCAGTTGGGACATCGGGTACGAGCAGTACTTC
CASSWDIGYEQYF
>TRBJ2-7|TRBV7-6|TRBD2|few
TGTGCCAGCAGCTATGGTGCGGGAGCGGGGGCAATCTACGAGCAGTACTTC
CASSYGAGAGAIYEQYF
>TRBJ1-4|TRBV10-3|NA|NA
TGTGCCATCAAGCGGGATGCTAATGAAAAACTGTTTTTT
CAIKRDANEKLFF
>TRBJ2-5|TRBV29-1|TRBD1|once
TGCAGCGTAAAGCAGGGGGATGTAGAGACCCAGTACTTC
CSVKQGDVETQYF
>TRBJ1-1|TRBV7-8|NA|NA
TGTGCCAGCAGCCCAAAAGGGATTAACACTGAAGCTTTCTTT
CASSPKGINTEAFF
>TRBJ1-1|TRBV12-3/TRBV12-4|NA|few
TGTGCCACCAGTACAGGGAACACTGAAGCTTTCTTT
CATSTGNTEAFF
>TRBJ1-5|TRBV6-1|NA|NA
TGTGCCAGCAGTGAGAGAGGAAATTTTAAGGATCAGCCCCAGCATTTT
CASSERGNFKDQPQHF
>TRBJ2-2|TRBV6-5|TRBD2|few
TGTGCCAGCAGGTTGGGCGGGAGGGCCGGCGGGGAGCTGTTTTTT
CASRLGGRAGGELFF
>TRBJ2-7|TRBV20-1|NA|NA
TGCAGTGCGCAGACTAGCTACGAGCAGTACTTC
CSAQTSYEQYF
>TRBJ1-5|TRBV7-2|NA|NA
TGTGCCAGCAGCCCCGGGGGTCCCTGGCCCCAGCATTTT
CASSPGGPWPQHF
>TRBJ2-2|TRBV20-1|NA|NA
TGCAGTGCTCAGGGGAACACCGGGGAGCTGTTTTTT
CSAQGNTGELFF
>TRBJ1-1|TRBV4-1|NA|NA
TGCGCCAGCAGCCAACCCACATCGATTGAAGCTTTCTTT
CASSQPTSIEAFF
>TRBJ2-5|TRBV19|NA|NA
TGTGCCAGTAGTATCGGGCAAGAAGAGACCCAGTACTTC
CASSIGQEETQYF